This T cell receptor beta chain is from a study of PD-1 blockade in classical Hodgkin lymphoma. Every patient was affected by relapse after autologous stem cell transplantation, while exposure to brentuximab vedotin was not uniform. Patients' outcomes at their best amounted to complete response, partial response or progressive disease. Points on this clone: Its target is unknown.

This CDR3 has 13 residues. The germline V gene encodes CDR1 SNHLY and CDR2 FYNNEI. V lost 6 bases, J lost 6 bases, and 4 bases stayed unmatched. Findings and caveats of the study: Complete responders started with a diversity level that resembled newly diagnosed patients at baseline. Whereas CD4+ TCR diversity had risen significantly by C4D1, CD8+ TCR diversity had not. The causes of the repertoire differences, possibly disease activity or prior therapy, remain undefined.

The assay was immunoSEQ multiplex PCR, and TCRdb's table has in-frame clones only and misses some. The sample contains some 150,000 clones, around four fifths of which appear only once. The J gene is TRBJ2-7, the V gene TRBV2; TRBD1 agrees at 11 bases. The sequence was obtained from a human donor with classical Hodgkin lymphoma. Sequencing used peripheral blood mononuclear cells (PBMCs), obtained before the second cycle of nivolumab. The CDR3 region is CASRDRGLSEQYF. In nucleotides, the CDR3 is TGTGCCAGCAGGGACAGGGGGCTGAGCGAGCAGTACTTC.